Below, 12 T cell receptor beta chains from the same sample are listed, as sequenced in a study of T cells in Graves' hyperthyroidism and ophthalmopathy. RNA transcripts provided the source from which TCR beta CDR3 regions were amplified. RT-PCR in the first round (using the HTBI primer set) targeted the TCR CDR3. TCRdb redid the calling of the multiplex PCR reads with MiXCR, one entry per CDR3 protein. The repertoire holds about 380,000 distinct CDR3 sequences, with roughly 12% as singletons. Specimen: blood. The source of these receptors is a man younger than 40 with Graves' hyperthyroidism that later progressed to Graves' ophthalmopathy.

This clonotype came up many times. The CDR3: CASSYSLQVNYGYTF. The DNA of the CDR3 is TGTGCCAGCAGTTACTCGTTACAGGTTAACTATGGCTACACCTTC. V gene TRBV6-5 combines with J gene TRBJ1-2; a possible D gene is TRBD1 (5 bases). CDR3 length: 15 residues. V lost 0 bases and J lost 1, with 9 bases in between. Germline V gene data show CDR1 as MNHEY and CDR2 as SVGAGI.

There are many counts of this clonotype. J is TRBJ2-3 and V is TRBV28; either TRBD1 or TRBD2 may fit D (5 bases each). Germline assignment: CDR1 MDHEN and CDR2 SYDVKM. There are 12 residues in the CDR3. Trimming took 1 base from V and 12 from J, leaving 11 bases between them. CDR3 nucleotide sequence: TGTGCCAGCAGTTTATTGAGGGGTAAACAGTATTTT. Translation: CASSLLRGKQYF.

About this clonotype: Just one base apart from a much larger clone, this may be a read error. CDR3 protein: CASSARSTPGEPFF. For the CDR3, the DNA is TGTGCCAGCAGCGCCCGTTCAACGCCGGGGGAGCCGTTTTTT. The J gene is TRBJ2-2, the V gene TRBV7-9; TRBD2 is a possible D gene (6 bases). Germline V gene lookup returns CDR1 SEHNR and CDR2 FQNEAQ (reference sequence). CDR3 length: 14 amino acids.

This rearrangement joins TRBV6-1 to TRBJ2-6; TRBD2 matches at 13 bases. This CDR3 is built from 17 residues. Germline V CDR1 and CDR2: MNHNS, SASEGT. V lost 6 bases, J lost 0 bases, and 2 bases stayed unmatched. The CDR3 protein is CASRTSGGPSGANVLTF. CDR3 bases: TGTGCCAGCAGGACTAGCGGGGGGCCCTCTGGGGCCAACGTCCTGACTTTC.

This clonotype has a count of ten or more. The chain combines TRBV7-8 with TRBJ2-2; TRBD1 aligns across 8 bases. This CDR3 contains 16 residues. J lost 4 bases, V lost 1 base, and 5 bases had no gene match. Germline V gene data show CDR1 as SGHVS and CDR2 as FQNEAQ. CDR3 sequence: CASSLEQGATTGELFF. The CDR3 DNA follows: TGTGCCAGCAGCTTAGAGCAGGGGGCGACCACCGGGGAGCTGTTTTTT.

This clonotype occurred many times. This chain uses TRBV6-2 or TRBV6-3 with TRBJ2-5; no clear D gene. The CDR3 is made up of 13 amino acids. Germline lookup yields CDR1 MNHEY and CDR2 SVGEGT. V shed 4 bases and J shed 5 bases, with 11 bases lying between them. The CDR3 sequence is CASSSYSRETQYF. The CDR3 coding sequence is TGTGCCAGCAGTTCTTATAGTCGGGAGACCCAGTACTTC.

This chain joins TRBV10-3 and TRBJ1-3; perhaps TRBD1 as D (5 bases). Trimming took off 4 bases at V and 0 bases at J, with 13 bases between the two ends. CDR1 is ENHRY, CDR2 SYGVKD, per germline. The CDR3 consists of 16 residues. This CDR3 is CAISGQGEGSGNTIYF. DNA for the CDR3: TGTGCCATCAGTGGGCAGGGAGAGGGCTCTGGAAACACCATATATTTT.

This clonotype has a count of ten or more. The genes are TRBV12-3 or TRBV12-4 and TRBJ1-4; 7 positions agree with TRBD1. CDR3 size: 14 residues. The trim removed 5 bases at V and 5 bases at J, leaving 5 bases unmatched. The CDR3 DNA follows: TGTGCCAGCAGTCCGGGACAGTTAAATGAAAAACTGTTTTTT. Translating it yields CASSPGQLNEKLFF.

The V call is TRBV4-1, the J call TRBJ1-5; D not certain. The CDR3 has 17 amino acids. Germline lookup yields CDR1 MGHRA and CDR2 YSYEKL. V was clipped by 4 bases and J by 1 base, with 17 bases between them. The CDR3 is CASSPDFSLSSNQPQHF. DNA for the CDR3: TGCGCCAGCAGCCCAGATTTTAGCCTTTCAAGCAATCAGCCCCAGCATTTT.

The table lists this clonotype with many counts. The J gene is TRBJ1-1, the V gene TRBV2; 7 nucleotides agree with TRBD1. CDR3 length: 13 amino acids. Trimming took 5 bases from V and 5 from J; bases not matched to a gene: 5. Per germline, CDR1 SNHLY and CDR2 FYNNEI. CDR3 amino acids: CASSRQGRTEAFF. The DNA for the CDR3 is TGTGCCAGCAGTCGACAGGGACGGACTGAAGCTTTCTTT.

This clonotype came up many times. V usage is TRBV7-8 and J usage is TRBJ2-5, with 8 bases aligning to TRBD2. This CDR3 has 16 amino acids. After removal of 3 bases from V and 3 bases from J, the junction contained 9 bases not matched to a gene. CDR1 and CDR2 (germline): SGHVS, FQNEAQ. The CDR3: CASSFSGGGLKETQYF. DNA of the CDR3: TGTGCCAGCAGCTTCTCCGGGGGGGGGCTTAAAGAGACCCAGTACTTC.

This clonotype has ten or more counts. The CDR3 DNA reads as TGTGCCAGCAGTTTACTCGGGCGGGAGCAGTACTTC. It yields the protein CASSLLGREQYF. This chain links TRBV28 with TRBJ2-7; D is undetermined. The CDR3 consists of 12 residues. V lost 2 bases and J lost 7, with 9 bases in between. The germline gives CDR1 MDHEN, CDR2 SYDVKM.